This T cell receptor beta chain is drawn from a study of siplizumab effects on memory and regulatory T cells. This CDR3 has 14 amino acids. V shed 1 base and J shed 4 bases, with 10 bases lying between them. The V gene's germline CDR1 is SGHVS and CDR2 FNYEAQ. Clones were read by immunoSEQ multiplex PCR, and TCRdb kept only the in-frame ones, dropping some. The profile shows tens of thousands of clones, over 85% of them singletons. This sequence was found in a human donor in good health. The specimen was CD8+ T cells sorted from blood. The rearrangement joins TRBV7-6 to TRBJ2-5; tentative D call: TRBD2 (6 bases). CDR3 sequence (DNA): TGTGCCAGCAGCTTAGGGGCGGGGCTAGAGACCCAGTACTTC. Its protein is CASSLGAGLETQYF.